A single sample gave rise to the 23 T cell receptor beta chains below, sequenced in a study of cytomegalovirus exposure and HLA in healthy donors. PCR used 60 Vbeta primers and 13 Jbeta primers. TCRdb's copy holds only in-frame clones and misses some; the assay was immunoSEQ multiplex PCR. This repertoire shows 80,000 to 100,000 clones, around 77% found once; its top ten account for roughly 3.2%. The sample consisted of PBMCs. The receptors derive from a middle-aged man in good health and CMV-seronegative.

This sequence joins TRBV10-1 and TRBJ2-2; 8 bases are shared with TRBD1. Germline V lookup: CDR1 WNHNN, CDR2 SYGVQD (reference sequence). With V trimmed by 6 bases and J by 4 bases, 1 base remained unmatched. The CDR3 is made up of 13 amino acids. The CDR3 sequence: CASRQGGTGELFF. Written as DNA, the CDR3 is TGCGCCAGCAGACAGGGGGGCACCGGGGAGCTGTTTTTT.

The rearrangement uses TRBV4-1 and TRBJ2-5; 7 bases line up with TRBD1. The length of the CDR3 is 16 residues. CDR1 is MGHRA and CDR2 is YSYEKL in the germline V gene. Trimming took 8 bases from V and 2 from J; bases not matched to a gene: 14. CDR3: CASVLWGTGQQETQYF. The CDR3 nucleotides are TGCGCCAGCGTACTCTGGGGCACGGGACAGCAAGAGACCCAGTACTTC.

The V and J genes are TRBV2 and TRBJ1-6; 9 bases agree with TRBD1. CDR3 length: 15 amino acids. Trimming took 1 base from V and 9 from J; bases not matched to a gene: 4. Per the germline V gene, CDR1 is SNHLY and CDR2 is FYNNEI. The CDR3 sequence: CASSEVTGGSSPLHF. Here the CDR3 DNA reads TGTGCCAGCAGTGAAGTAACAGGGGGCTCTTCACCCCTCCACTTT.

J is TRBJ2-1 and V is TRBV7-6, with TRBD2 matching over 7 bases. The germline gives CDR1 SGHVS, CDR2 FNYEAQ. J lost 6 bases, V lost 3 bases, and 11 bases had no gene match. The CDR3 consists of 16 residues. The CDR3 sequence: CASSFRSGDGANEQFF. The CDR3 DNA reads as TGTGCCAGCAGCTTTCGGAGCGGGGATGGGGCCAATGAGCAGTTCTTC.

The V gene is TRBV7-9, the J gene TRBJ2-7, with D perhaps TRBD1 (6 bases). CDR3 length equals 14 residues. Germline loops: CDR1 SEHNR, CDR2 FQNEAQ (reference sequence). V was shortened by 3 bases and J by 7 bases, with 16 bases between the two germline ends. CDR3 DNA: TGTGCCAGCAGCTTTTCCCAGGGGCAGGAGGAGCAGTACTTC. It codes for CASSFSQGQEEQYF.

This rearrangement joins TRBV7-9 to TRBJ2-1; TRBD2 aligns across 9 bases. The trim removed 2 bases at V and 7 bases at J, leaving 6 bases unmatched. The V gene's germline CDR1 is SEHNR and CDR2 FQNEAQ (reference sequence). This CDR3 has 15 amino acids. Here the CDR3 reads CASSLQGGRGNEQFF. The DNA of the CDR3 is TGTGCCAGCAGCTTACAGGGCGGGAGGGGGAATGAGCAGTTCTTC.

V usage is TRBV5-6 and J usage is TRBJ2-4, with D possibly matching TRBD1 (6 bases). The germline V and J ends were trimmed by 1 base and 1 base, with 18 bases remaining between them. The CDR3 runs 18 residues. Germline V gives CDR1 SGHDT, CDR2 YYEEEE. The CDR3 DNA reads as TGTGCCAGCAGCTTGTATAGGGCAGGGGTGAAGGCCAAAAACATTCAGTACTTC. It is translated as CASSLYRAGVKAKNIQYF. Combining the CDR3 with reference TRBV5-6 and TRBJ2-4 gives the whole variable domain DAGVTQSPTHLIKTRGQQVTLRCSPKSGHDTVSWYQQALGQGPQFIFQYYEEEERQRGNFPDRFSGHQFPNYSSELNVNALLLGDSALYLCASSLYRAGVKAKNIQYFGAGTRLSVL.

Here the CDR3 DNA reads TGTGCCATCAGGACAGGGAGTTTGAATTCACCCCTCCACTTT. It translates to CAIRTGSLNSPLHF. The V and J genes are TRBV10-3 and TRBJ1-6; 7 bases are a match to TRBD1. V dropped 6 bases and J dropped 7; count of bases not matched to a gene: 6. The length of the CDR3 is 14 residues. Germline lookup yields CDR1 ENHRY and CDR2 SYGVKD.

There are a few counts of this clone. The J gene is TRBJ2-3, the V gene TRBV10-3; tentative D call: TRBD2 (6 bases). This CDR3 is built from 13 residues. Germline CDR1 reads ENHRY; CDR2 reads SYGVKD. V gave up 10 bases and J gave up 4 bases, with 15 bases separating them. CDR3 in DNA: TGTGCCACCTCGGAGGGGTCCCCAGATACGCAGTATTTT. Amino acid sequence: CATSEGSPDTQYF.

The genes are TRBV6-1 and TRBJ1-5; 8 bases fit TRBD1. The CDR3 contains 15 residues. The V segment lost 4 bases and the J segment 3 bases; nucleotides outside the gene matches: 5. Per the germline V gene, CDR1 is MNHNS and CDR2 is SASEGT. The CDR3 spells CASSVSGGPNQPQHF. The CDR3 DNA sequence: TGTGCCAGCAGTGTGTCAGGGGGCCCCAATCAGCCCCAGCATTTT.

CDR3 sequence (DNA): TGTGCCAGCAGCCTGGTCCCCTACTCTGGCTACACCTTC. Protein product: CASSLVPYSGYTF. The J gene is TRBJ1-2, the V gene TRBV28; D gene uncertain. CDR1 and CDR2 from the germline V gene are MDHEN and SYDVKM. CDR3 length equals 13 residues. V was pared by 6 bases and J by 7 bases, with 15 bases between.

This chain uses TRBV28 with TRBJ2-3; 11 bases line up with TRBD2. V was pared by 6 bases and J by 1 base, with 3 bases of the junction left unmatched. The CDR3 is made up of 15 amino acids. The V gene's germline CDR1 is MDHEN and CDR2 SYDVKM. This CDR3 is CASRYSGGGTDTQYF. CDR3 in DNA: TGTGCCAGCAGGTATAGCGGGGGGGGCACAGATACGCAGTATTTT.

The CDR3 loop reads CASSFQTNTGELFF. In DNA form, the CDR3 reads TGCGCCAGCAGCTTCCAAACGAACACCGGGGAGCTGTTTTTT. V gene TRBV5-1 combines with J gene TRBJ2-2; D gene uncertain. This CDR3 is 14 amino acids long. In germline, CDR1 is SGHRS, CDR2 YFSETQ. Trimming removed 2 bases at V and 0 bases at J, with 5 bases between.

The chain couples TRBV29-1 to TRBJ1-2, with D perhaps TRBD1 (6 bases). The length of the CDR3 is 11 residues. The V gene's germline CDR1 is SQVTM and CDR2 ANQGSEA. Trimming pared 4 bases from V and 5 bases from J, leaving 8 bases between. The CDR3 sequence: CSVGTGYGYTF. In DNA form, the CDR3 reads TGCAGCGTTGGAACAGGGTATGGCTACACCTTC.

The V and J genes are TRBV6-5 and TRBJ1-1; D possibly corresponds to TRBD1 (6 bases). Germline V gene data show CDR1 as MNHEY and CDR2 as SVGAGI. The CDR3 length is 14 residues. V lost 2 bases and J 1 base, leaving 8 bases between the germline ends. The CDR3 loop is CASSYGTSNTEAFF. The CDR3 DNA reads TGTGCCAGCAGTTACGGGACATCGAACACTGAAGCTTTCTTT.

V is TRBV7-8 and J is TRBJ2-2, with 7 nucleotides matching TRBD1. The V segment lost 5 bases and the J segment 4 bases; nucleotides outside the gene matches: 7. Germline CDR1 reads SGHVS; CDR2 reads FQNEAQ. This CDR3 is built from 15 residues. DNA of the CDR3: TGTGCCAGCAGCAATCCGGGACAGCTCACCGGGGAGCTGTTTTTT. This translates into CASSNPGQLTGELFF.

The chain's CDR3 is CASSVGAENTGELFF. The CDR3 DNA sequence: TGTGCCAGCAGCGTAGGGGCCGAGAACACCGGGGAGCTGTTTTTT. The genes are TRBV9 and TRBJ2-2; no firm D call. The CDR3 consists of 15 residues. V was clipped by 0 bases and J by 1 base, with 7 bases between them. Germline V gives CDR1 SGDLS, CDR2 YYNGEE.

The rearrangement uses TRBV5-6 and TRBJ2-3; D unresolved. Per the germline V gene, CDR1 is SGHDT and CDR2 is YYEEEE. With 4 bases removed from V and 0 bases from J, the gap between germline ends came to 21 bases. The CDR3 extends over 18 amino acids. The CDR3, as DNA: TGTGCCAGCAGCCCGCTCCTCTCCGTATTTACTAGCACAGATACGCAGTATTTT. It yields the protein CASSPLLSVFTSTDTQYF.

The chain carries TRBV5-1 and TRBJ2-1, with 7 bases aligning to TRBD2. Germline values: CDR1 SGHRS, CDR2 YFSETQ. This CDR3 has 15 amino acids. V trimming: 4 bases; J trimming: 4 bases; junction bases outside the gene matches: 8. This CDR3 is CASSGGRAAYNEQFF. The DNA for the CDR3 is TGCGCCAGCAGCGGAGGGAGGGCGGCTTACAATGAGCAGTTCTTC. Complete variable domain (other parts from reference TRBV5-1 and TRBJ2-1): KAGVTQTPRYLIKTRGQQVTLSCSPISGHRSVSWYQQTPGQGLQFLFEYFSETQRNKGNFPGRFSGRQFSNSRSEMNVSTLELGDSALYLCASSGGRAAYNEQFFGPGTRLTVL.

This CDR3 reads CASRSGSLATQYF. The CDR3 region has the DNA TGCGCCAGCAGGTCAGGCTCTCTTGCTACGCAGTATTTT. The rearrangement joins TRBV5-1 to TRBJ2-3, with D uncertain. The germline V gene encodes CDR1 SGHRS and CDR2 YFSETQ. With 5 bases removed from V and 8 bases from J, the gap between germline ends came to 15 bases. This CDR3 has 13 residues.

CDR3 amino acids: CASSHLGLAGSTDTQYF. The CDR3 bases are TGCGCCAGCAGTCACCTCGGACTAGCGGGAAGCACAGATACGCAGTATTTT. The V call is TRBV23-1, the J call TRBJ2-3; 12 bases match TRBD2. TRBV23-1 is noted as an ORF with a role that remains uncertain. The CDR3 sequence is 17 residues long. J lost 0 bases, V lost 3 bases, and 4 bases had no gene match.

The CDR3 DNA reads as TGTGCCAGCAGTTACGGATGGGCCGGGGCCAACGTCCTGACTTTC. Its protein product is CASSYGWAGANVLTF. V is TRBV6-5 and J is TRBJ2-6; D is unresolved. This CDR3 is built from 15 residues. V lost 2 bases and J lost 4, with 9 bases in between. Germline V gene data show CDR1 as MNHEY and CDR2 as SVGAGI.

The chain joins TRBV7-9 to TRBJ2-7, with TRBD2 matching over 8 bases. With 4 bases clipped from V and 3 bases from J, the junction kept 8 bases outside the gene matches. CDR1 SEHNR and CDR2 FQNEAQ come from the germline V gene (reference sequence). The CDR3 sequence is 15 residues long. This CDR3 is CASSSGGRIGYEQYF. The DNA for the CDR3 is TGTGCCAGCAGCTCGGGGGGGAGGATAGGCTACGAGCAGTACTTC.